This TCR beta chain was retrieved from a study of shared clonotypes between healthy human individuals. The CDR3 totals 12 residues. The V segment lost 5 bases and the J segment 7 bases; nucleotides outside the gene matches: 4. In germline, CDR1 is SEHNR, CDR2 FQNEAQ (reference sequence). Once extracted for a subset, genomic DNA was divided evenly among several immunoSEQ plates. Replicate PCRs for sorted subsets used around 190 ng DNA; this equaled 25,000 to 35,000 T cell genomes. TCRdb keeps only in-frame clones here, not all; method: immunoSEQ multiplex PCR. The data hold more than 2,000,000 clones, with 93% observed a single time. Splitting the CD4+ cells yielded a CD45RA+ naive subset and a CD45RA-negative memory subset. As regards this clone: Its antigen is not identified.

Whole-study results and caveats: Sequencing depth was expected to influence donor clonotype sharing.

The sample consisted of naive CD4+ T cells from PBMCs. Subset meaning: CD45RA+ positively selected. This clonotype originated in a man aged 18 to 29 in good health. Some clones in this sample may be carry-over from other donors' samples. The chain has TRBV7-9 and TRBJ2-7; 8 nucleotides line up with TRBD1. The CDR3 protein is CASSGDRREQYF. The CDR3 DNA follows: TGTGCCAGCAGCGGGGACAGGCGGGAGCAGTACTTC.